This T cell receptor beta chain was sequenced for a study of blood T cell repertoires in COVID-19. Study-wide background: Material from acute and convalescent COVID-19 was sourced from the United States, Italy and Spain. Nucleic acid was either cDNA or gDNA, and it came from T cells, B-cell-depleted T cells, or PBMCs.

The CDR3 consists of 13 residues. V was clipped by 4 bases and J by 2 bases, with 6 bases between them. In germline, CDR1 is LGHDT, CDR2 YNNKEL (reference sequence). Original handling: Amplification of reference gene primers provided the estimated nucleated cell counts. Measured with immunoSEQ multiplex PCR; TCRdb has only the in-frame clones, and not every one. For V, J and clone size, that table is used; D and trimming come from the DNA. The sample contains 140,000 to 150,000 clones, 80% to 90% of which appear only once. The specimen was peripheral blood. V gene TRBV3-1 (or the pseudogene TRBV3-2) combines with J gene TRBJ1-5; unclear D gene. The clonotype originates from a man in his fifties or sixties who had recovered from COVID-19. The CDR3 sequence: CASSPPGNQPQHF. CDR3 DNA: TGTGCCAGCAGCCCTCCGGGCAATCAGCCCCAGCATTTT.